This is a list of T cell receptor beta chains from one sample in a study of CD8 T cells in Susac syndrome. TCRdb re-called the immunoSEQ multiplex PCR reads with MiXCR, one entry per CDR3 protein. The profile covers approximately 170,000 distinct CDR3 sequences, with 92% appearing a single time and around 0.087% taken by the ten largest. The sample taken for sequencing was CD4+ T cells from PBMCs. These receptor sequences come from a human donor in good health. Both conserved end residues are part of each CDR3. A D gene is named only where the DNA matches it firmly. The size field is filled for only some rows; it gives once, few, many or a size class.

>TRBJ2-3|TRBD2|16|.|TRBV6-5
TGTGCCAGCAGTTACCAAGCGGGGGGGCGGGCAGATACGCAGTATTTT
CASSYQAGGRADTQYF
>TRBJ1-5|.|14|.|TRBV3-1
TGTGCCAGCAGCCAAGATCCGGGAAATCAGCCCCAGCATTTT
CASSQDPGNQPQHF
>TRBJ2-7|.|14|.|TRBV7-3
TGTGCCAGCAGCTTCAGCGCAGACTCCTACGAGCAGTACTTC
CASSFSADSYEQYF
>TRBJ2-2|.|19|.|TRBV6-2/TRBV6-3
TGTGCCAGCAGTTACTCCCCATACCGGGACATACCGAACACCGGGGAGCTGTTTTTT
CASSYSPYRDIPNTGELFF
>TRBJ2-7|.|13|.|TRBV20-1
TGCAGTGCGACTCAAGGGAGCTCCTACGAGCAGTACTTC
CSATQGSSYEQYF
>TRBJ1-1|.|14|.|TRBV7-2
TGTGCCAGCAGCCCCTCGACAGTAAACACTGAAGCTTTCTTT
CASSPSTVNTEAFF
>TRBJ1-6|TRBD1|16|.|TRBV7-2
TGTGCCAGCAGCTTAGTGACGGGACAGAGTAATTCACCCCTCCACTTT
CASSLVTGQSNSPLHF
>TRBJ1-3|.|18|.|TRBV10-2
TGCGCCAGCAGTGAGATTATCCGAGGGGTCGCTGCTCGAAACACCATATATTTT
CASSEIIRGVAARNTIYF
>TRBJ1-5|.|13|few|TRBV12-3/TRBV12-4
TGTGCCAGCAGTTTAAGGAGGGACCAGCCCCAGCATTTT
CASSLRRDQPQHF
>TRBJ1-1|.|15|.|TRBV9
TGTGCCAGCAGCGTAGTTACAGGACAGAACACTGAAGCTTTCTTT
CASSVVTGQNTEAFF
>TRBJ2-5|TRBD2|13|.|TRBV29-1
TGCAGCGTTGAGGGACTAGGGAAGGAGACCCAGTACTTC
CSVEGLGKETQYF
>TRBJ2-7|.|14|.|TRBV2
TGTGCCAGCAGGTCCCGGGATTACTCCTACGAGCAGTACTTC
CASRSRDYSYEQYF
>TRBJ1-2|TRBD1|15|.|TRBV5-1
TGCGCCAGCAGCTTGGCCATCGGACAGGGGGATGGCTACACCTTC
CASSLAIGQGDGYTF
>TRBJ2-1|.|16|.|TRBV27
TGTGCCAGCAGTTTCAGGACGGATAGCTCCTACAATGAGCAGTTCTTC
CASSFRTDSSYNEQFF
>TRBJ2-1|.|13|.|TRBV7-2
TGTGCCAGCAGCTTATGGGGGATCAATGAGCAGTTCTTC
CASSLWGINEQFF
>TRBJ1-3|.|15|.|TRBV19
TGTGCCAGTGGGTGGCAGGGAGACTCTGGAAACACCATATATTTT
CASGWQGDSGNTIYF
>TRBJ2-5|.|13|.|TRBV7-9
TGTGCCAGCAGCTTAAGAGACAGTGGGACCCAGTACTTC
CASSLRDSGTQYF
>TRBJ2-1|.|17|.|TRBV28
TGTGCCAGCAGTTTAGGTCCTGGGGGGAGTGGTCGCAATGAGCAGTTCTTC
CASSLGPGGSGRNEQFF
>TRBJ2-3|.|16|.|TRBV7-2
TGTGCCAGCAGCTTATTCGGCGGCGGAAGCACAGATACGCAGTATTTT
CASSLFGGGSTDTQYF
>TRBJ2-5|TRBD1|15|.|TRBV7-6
TGTGCCTCCCTGGCCAGGGACAGGGGGCGAGAGACCCAGTACTTC
CASLARDRGRETQYF
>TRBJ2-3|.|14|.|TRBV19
TGTGCCAGTAGTATAGGGACAGCCACAGATACGCAGTATTTT
CASSIGTATDTQYF
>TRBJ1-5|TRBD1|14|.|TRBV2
TGTGCCAGCGCCGAACAGGGGAGGAATCAGCCCCAGCATTTT
CASAEQGRNQPQHF
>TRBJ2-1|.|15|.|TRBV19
TGTGCCAGTAGTATAGCTAGCGCGTCCTACAATGAGCAGTTCTTC
CASSIASASYNEQFF
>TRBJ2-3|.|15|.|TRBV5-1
TGCGCCAGCAGCCGCCAGGCGCTGAAGGCAGATACGCAGTATTTT
CASSRQALKADTQYF
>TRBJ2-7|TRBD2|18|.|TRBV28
TGTGCCAGCAGTTTGGGACCCTGGGAGCGGGAGCCCCCCTACGAGCAGTACTTC
CASSLGPWEREPPYEQYF
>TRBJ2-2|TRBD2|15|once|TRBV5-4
TGTGCCAGCAGCTTATCAGCGGGAAACACCGGGGAGCTGTTTTTT
CASSLSAGNTGELFF
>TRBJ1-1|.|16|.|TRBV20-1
TGCAGTGCTAGAGATCGGGGGCTCTCTTGGGGCACTGAAGCTTTCTTT
CSARDRGLSWGTEAFF
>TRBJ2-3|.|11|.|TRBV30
TGTGCCTGGAGTTCTCCAGGGGCGCAGTATTTT
CAWSSPGAQYF
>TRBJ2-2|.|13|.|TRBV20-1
TGCAGTGCTAGAGAGGGCCTTACCGGGGAGCTGTTTTTT
CSAREGLTGELFF